What follows are 26 T cell receptor beta chains derived from one specimen sequenced in a study of tumor-infiltrating lymphocytes in primary liver carcinoma. Co-extraction of RNA and DNA was performed on 20-30 mg of unsorted bulk tissue. Researchers generated TCR beta cDNA from 500 to 600 ng of total RNA, relying on a constant-region primer. Generation of the TCR beta libraries relied on three nested multiplex PCR rounds using slightly modified ARM-PCR. TRBV1-TRBV30 forward primers paired with a C-beta reverse primer were used in the first two PCR rounds, which ran approximately 10 cycles each. Using its own MiXCR run on the multiplex PCR reads, TCRdb lists one record per CDR3 protein. The sample consists of about 120,000 distinct CDR3 sequences, 50% to 70% of them appearing once. Sequences were obtained from liver tumor tissue from sampling region 1. Subset given: tumor region T1, superior pole. Source of these receptors: a woman aged 60-75 years with primary liver carcinoma and hepatitis B virus infection.

About this clonotype: This may be a read error, as it is one base from a much larger clone. V gene TRBV6-1 combines with J gene TRBJ2-7, with D perhaps matching TRBD1 (8 bases). The germline CDR1 and CDR2 sequences are MNHNS and SASEGT. V was cut by 4 bases and J by 3 bases, with 16 bases left in between. CDR3 size: 15 residues. Here the CDR3 DNA reads TGTGCCAGCAGTGCGCACAGGGGGGGAAGCTACGAGCAGTACTTC. Protein: CASSAHRGGSYEQYF.

This clonotype was picked up many times. The chain has TRBV12-3 or TRBV12-4 and TRBJ2-2; 13 bases match TRBD2. The CDR3 extends over 18 amino acids. V shed 4 bases and J 0 bases; nucleotides not matched to a gene: 5. CDR3 sequence (DNA): TGTGCCAGCAGTTCCGGACTAGCGGGAGCCCCGAACACCGGGGAGCTGTTTTTT. This codes for CASSSGLAGAPNTGELFF.

On this clonotype: Compared with germline, one end of the junction differs, possibly owing to a read error. V usage is TRBV5-1 and J usage is TRBJ2-2, with TRBD2 matching over 7 bases. The CDR3 loop spans 14 amino acids. In germline, CDR1 is SGHRS, CDR2 YFSETQ. CDR3 loop: CASTGGRDTWELFF. CDR3 bases: TGCGCCAGCACCGGGGGGAGAGACACCTGGGAGCTGTTTTTT.

This clonotype has more than one count but fewer than ten. The chain couples TRBV12-3 or TRBV12-4 to TRBJ2-1; 8 positions agree with TRBD1. The CDR3 is 15 residues long. Trimming removed 7 bases from V and 9 bases from J; junction bases left unmatched: 14. CDR3 bases: TGTGCCAGCAAGTCTTACGGACAGGGTCTAGGTGAGCAGTTCTTC. Translation gives CASKSYGQGLGEQFF.

Worth noting for this clonotype: One junction end disagrees with the germline gene, perhaps due to a read error. The J gene is TRBJ1-1, the V gene TRBV6-2 or TRBV6-3, with D hard to call. The germline V gene encodes CDR1 MNHEY and CDR2 SVGEGT. The CDR3 contains 15 residues. The CDR3 region is CDSTVTGRRNTEAFF. The CDR3 nucleotides are TGTGACAGCACCGTCACCGGCCGGCGGAACACTGAAGCTTTCTTT.

Note on this clonotype: This sequence may be a read error, since a much larger clone differs from it by one base. The genes are TRBV5-4 and TRBJ2-1; 9 bases align to TRBD1. Germline lookup yields CDR1 SGHNT and CDR2 YYREEE (reference sequence). The CDR3 is 16 amino acids. The CDR3 reads CANSPGGTGSSNEQFF. CDR3 bases: TGTGCCAACAGCCCCGGAGGGACAGGGTCATCAAATGAGCAGTTCTTC.

V is TRBV5-1 and J is TRBJ2-2; 13 nucleotides agree with TRBD2. Trimming removed 5 bases from V and 5 bases from J; junction bases left unmatched: 6. CDR1 is SGHRS, CDR2 YFSETQ, per germline. The length of the CDR3 is 16 residues. CDR3 loop: CASRRTGLAGTGELFF. The CDR3 coding sequence is TGCGCCAGCAGGCGTACGGGACTAGCGGGGACCGGGGAGCTGTTTTTT. Based on the CDR3 plus reference TRBV5-1 and TRBJ2-2, the full variable domain is KAGVTQTPRYLIKTRGQQVTLSCSPISGHRSVSWYQQTPGQGLQFLFEYFSETQRNKGNFPGRFSGRQFSNSRSEMNVSTLELGDSALYLCASRRTGLAGTGELFFGEGSRLTVL.

Concerning this clonotype itself: A much larger clone sits a single nucleotide away, making a read error possible. The CDR3 is CVSSYSAGTGSTDTQYF. DNA of the CDR3: TGTGTCAGCAGTTACTCTGCCGGGACAGGAAGCACAGATACGCAGTATTTT. The rearrangement uses TRBV6-6 and TRBJ2-3, with 8 nucleotides matching TRBD1. Germline V gene lookup returns CDR1 MNHNY and CDR2 SVGAGI (reference sequence). This CDR3 spans 17 amino acids.

The V call is TRBV11-3, the J call TRBJ2-2; D possibly corresponds to TRBD1 (5 bases). The V and J ends lost 6 bases and 10 bases respectively, with 12 bases between them. The CDR3 extends over 12 amino acids. Germline CDR1 reads SGHNT; CDR2 reads YENEEA. CDR3 DNA sequence: TGTGCCAGCAGTCCGTGGGGCGTGGAGCTGTTTTTT. It yields the protein CASSPWGVELFF.

Details on this clonotype: This may stem from a read error, because a much larger clone lies one nucleotide away. This likely comes from a read error, as the CDR3 has no conserved phenylalanine or tryptophan at its end. J is TRBJ2-3 and V is TRBV6-6; TRBD2 aligns across 10 bases. The CDR3 covers 14 residues. After removal of 5 bases from V and 7 bases from J, the junction contained 6 bases not matched to a gene. CDR1 and CDR2 from the germline V gene are MNHNY and SVGAGI (reference sequence). CDR3 in DNA: TGTGCCAGCAGTAACAGCGGGAGGGTTTATACGCAGTATTTG. Translation: CASSNSGRVYTQYL.

Worth noting for this clonotype: A much larger clone sits a single nucleotide away, making a read error possible. This chain links TRBV14 with TRBJ2-5; 10 nucleotides line up with TRBD2. In germline, CDR1 is SGHDN, CDR2 FVKESK. This CDR3 region has 16 residues. The V and J ends lost 4 bases and 3 bases, in that order; junction bases with no gene match: 8. CDR3 sequence: CASSLRAGGNKETQYF. Written as DNA, the CDR3 is TGTGCCAGCAGCCTGCGAGCGGGAGGGAACAAAGAGACCCAGTACTTC.

V and J are TRBV5-1 and TRBJ2-2; possible D gene TRBD2, 6 bases. Germline V gives CDR1 SGHRS, CDR2 YFSETQ. Deletions cut 4 bases from V and 3 bases from J, with 16 bases between. This CDR3 comprises 16 residues. As DNA, the CDR3 is TGCGCCAGCAGCCCAGCAGGGACTGGGGACACCGGGGAGCTGTTTTTT. Translating it yields CASSPAGTGDTGELFF.

This chain connects TRBV11-2 to TRBJ1-6; TRBD1 might be the D (5 bases). Germline values: CDR1 SGHAT, CDR2 FQNNGV. Trimming removed 0 bases from V and 11 bases from J, with 14 bases in between. CDR3 length equals 15 residues. The CDR3 here is CASSLDAGVNAPLHF. In nucleotides, the CDR3 is TGTGCCAGCAGCTTAGACGCGGGGGTCAATGCACCCCTCCACTTT.

A word on this clonotype: Possible read error: a much larger clone is one base away. The V and J genes are TRBV12-3 or TRBV12-4 and TRBJ2-1, with TRBD2 matching 11 bases. The CDR3 runs 17 residues. The CDR3, as DNA: TGTGCCAGCAGTTTAGAGTGGACTAGCGGGTTGTACAATGAGCGGTTCTTC. It encodes CASSLEWTSGLYNERFF.

With regard to this clonotype: One end of the junction varies from germline; a read error may be responsible. This chain links TRBV11-3 with TRBJ2-3, with D unresolved. The germline V gene has CDR1 SGHNT and CDR2 YENEEA. The length of the CDR3 is 14 residues. The CDR3 region is CASSRSQTSDMQYF. In DNA form, the CDR3 reads TGTGCCAGCAGCCGATCCCAGACCTCAGATATGCAGTATTTT. The full variable domain, completed using reference TRBV11-3 and TRBJ2-3, is EAGVVQSPRYKIIEKKQPVAFWCNPISGHNTLYWYLQNLGQGPELLIRYENEEAVDDSQLPKDRFSAERLKGVDSTLKIQPAELGDSAVYLCASSRSQTSDMQYFGPGTRLTVL.

This rearrangement joins TRBV7-9 to TRBJ1-5, with TRBD1 matching 7 bases. The germline V gene has CDR1 SEHNR and CDR2 FQNEAQ (reference sequence). V trimming: 0 bases; J trimming: 6 bases; junction bases outside the gene matches: 8. This CDR3 has 16 residues. CDR3 sequence: CASSLAGEGATQPQHF. The CDR3 nucleotides are TGTGCCAGCAGCTTAGCGGGAGAGGGGGCGACTCAGCCCCAGCATTTT. Supplemented by reference TRBV7-9 and TRBJ1-5, the full variable domain reads DTGVSQNPRHKITKRGQNVTFRCDPISEHNRLYWYRQTLGQGPEFLTYFQNEAQLEKSRLLSDRFSAERPKGSFSTLEIQRTEQGDSAMYLCASSLAGEGATQPQHFGDGTRLSIL.

As to this clonotype: A much larger clone sits a single nucleotide away, making a read error possible. The CDR3 end shows no conserved phenylalanine or tryptophan, and so a read error is likely. The chain recombines TRBV29-1 with TRBJ2-1; D call uncertain. The ends were cut back, 3 bases at V and 3 bases at J, with 12 bases in the middle. Germline V CDR1 and CDR2: SQVTM, ANQGSEA. CDR3 length: 14 residues. CDR3 in amino acids: CSVEAGFHYNEQFL. In DNA, the CDR3 is TGCAGCGTTGAGGCCGGGTTCCACTACAATGAGCAGTTCTTA.

This clonotype came up a few times. A much more abundant neighbour one base away suggests this may be a read error. The chain carries TRBV29-1 and TRBJ2-7, with 9 bases lining up with TRBD2. The germline V gene encodes CDR1 SQVTM and CDR2 ANQGSEA. This CDR3 comprises 12 residues. CDR3 protein: CSVAGLAYEQCF. The CDR3, as DNA: TGCAGCGTTGCGGGACTAGCCTACGAGCAGTGCTTC.

This chain uses TRBV4-1 with TRBJ2-1, with 10 bases that match TRBD2. The V gene end was trimmed by 0 bases and the J gene end by 6 bases; junction bases not matched to a gene: 14. The CDR3 extends over 19 amino acids. Germline V gene lookup returns CDR1 MGHRA and CDR2 YSYEKL. The CDR3, as DNA: TGCGCCAGCAGCCAAGATCCGCCCCCACTAGCGGGAAGGGGCAATGAGCAGTTCTTC. Protein product: CASSQDPPPLAGRGNEQFF.

This clonotype was detected ten times or more. This sequence joins TRBV14 and TRBJ2-4, with 10 bases that match TRBD2. V lost 3 bases and J lost 6; bases outside the gene matches: 14. This CDR3 region has 18 residues. Germline assignment: CDR1 SGHDN and CDR2 FVKESK. The DNA of the CDR3 is TGTGCCAGCAGCCACTTGACCGATAGCGGGAGGTCGGTAAACATTCAGTACTTC. It codes for CASSHLTDSGRSVNIQYF. Combining the CDR3 with reference TRBV14 and TRBJ2-4 gives the whole variable domain EAGVTQFPSHSVIEKGQTVTLRCDPISGHDNLYWYRRVMGKEIKFLLHFVKESKQDESGMPNNRFLAERTGGTYSTLKVQPAELEDSGVYFCASSHLTDSGRSVNIQYFGAGTRLSVL.

To note about this clonotype: The junction does not match germline at one end; this may be a read error. The chain joins TRBV11-2 to TRBJ2-7; 7 bases agree with TRBD1. The CDR3 totals 15 residues. Germline CDR1 reads SGHAT; CDR2 reads FQNNGV. The CDR3 DNA reads as TGTGCCAGCAGCTACTGGACAGGCGGAACCTACGAGGAGTACTTC. Translating gives CASSYWTGGTYEEYF.

The rearrangement uses TRBV11-2 and TRBJ2-7; maybe TRBD1 (6 bases). V gave up 9 bases and J gave up 2 bases, with 17 bases separating them. This CDR3 is 14 amino acids long. Per the germline V gene, CDR1 is SGHAT and CDR2 is FQNNGV. The CDR3 loop is CARSQAGATYEQYF. CDR3 DNA sequence: TGTGCCAGAAGCCAGGCAGGGGCCACCTACGAGCAGTACTTC.

This clonotype was observed once. The conserved final phenylalanine or tryptophan is absent from the CDR3, which likely points to a read error. The V call is TRBV11-3, the J call TRBJ1-2; possible D gene TRBD1, 6 bases. The CDR3 sequence is 14 residues long. Germline loops: CDR1 SGHNT, CDR2 YENEEA. CDR3 amino acids: CVSSHIDRKGGYTL. In DNA form, the CDR3 reads TGTGTCAGCAGCCATATCGACAGGAAGGGTGGCTACACCTTA.

In this sample, this clonotype turned up a few times. J is TRBJ2-7 and V is TRBV7-9; D is possibly TRBD2 (5 bases). The V gene lost 4 bases and the J gene lost 9 bases, with 25 bases spanning the gap. The germline V gene has CDR1 SEHNR and CDR2 FQNEAQ (reference sequence). The CDR3 contains 16 residues. CDR3 nucleotides: TGTGCCAGCAGCTCAAGTCGACTACTCACCTACAATACGCAGTACTTC. Translation: CASSSSRLLTYNTQYF.

About this clonotype: With a much larger clone just one base away, this may be a read error. Because the CDR3 is missing its conserved closing phenylalanine or tryptophan, this is likely a read error. V gene TRBV6-6 combines with J gene TRBJ2-7; D is unresolved. This CDR3 spans 14 amino acids. The ends were cut back, 6 bases at V and 3 bases at J, with 15 bases in the middle. Germline loops: CDR1 MNHNY, CDR2 SVGAGI (reference sequence). CDR3 loop: CASRSPRQFYEQYL. Here the CDR3 DNA reads TGTGCCAGCAGATCCCCTAGGCAATTCTACGAGCAGTACTTA.

This clonotype came up once. Germline and junction disagree at one end, which may indicate a read error. V and J are TRBV11-2 and TRBJ2-1; D gene unclear. Germline V gene data show CDR1 as SGHAT and CDR2 as FQNNGV. CDR3 length: 12 residues. The CDR3 here is CAGSLGKNEQSF. CDR3 bases: TGTGCCGGCAGCTTAGGAAAGAATGAGCAGTCCTTC.